The TCR beta chain described here comes from a study of blood T cell repertoires in COVID-19 (dated by TCRdb to about 2020). Study-wide context: The collaborator samples originated in the United States, Italy and Spain and spanned the acute and convalescent phases of COVID-19. Nearly every sample came with metadata listing a de-identified subject ID, COVID-19 status, age in years and sex. Samples were obtained from the ongoing ImmuneRACE study (first 160 participants) and from about 1,300 subjects provided by 6 global collaborators. The repertoires were released in a freely available public database intended as a resource for research on the immune response to SARS-CoV-2. Where HLA class I and class II types were available, the types were taken from metadata supplied by the sample provider, not from assay-based typing. Subjects who had been exposed to COVID-19, were actively infected with it, or had recovered from it provided the deeply sampled blood TCRbeta repertoires that made up the dataset. The prospective study material was composed of cDNA or gDNA derived from T cells, B-cell-depleted T cells, or PBMCs. What the authors observed across the whole study: How much clinical and demographic metadata was included differed by source and by participant, and the metadata was provided uncurated.

According to the germline V gene (reference sequence), CDR1 reads GTSNPN and CDR2 reads SVGIG. Trimming removed 6 bases from V and 4 bases from J; the gene matches leave 17 bases unexplained. Including the terminal cysteine and phenylalanine, the CDR3 comprises 16 residues. The kept DNA is CDR3 alone, 48 bases in frame from the first base. To note about this clone: Its binding antigen is unknown. The sample holds no much larger clone one base away, and base qualities are not on file.

Each collaborating institution followed its own protocols to collect whole blood in K2EDTA tubes. For TCRbeta analysis, collaborators shipped samples in one of three forms: frozen whole blood, isolated PBMCs, or DNA extracted from either of those sample types. The immunoSEQ Assay, a bias-controlled multiplex PCR, was used to amplify TCRbeta CDR3 regions from genomic DNA. From the authors' description of their analysis: Within the assay, amplification of reference gene primers was used to estimate how many nucleated cells each sample contained. To quantify the absolute abundance of each unique TCRbeta CDR3 rearrangement, sequence reads were collapsed and filtered. Productive Simpson clonality was computed per sample as the square root of Simpson's diversity index over productive rearrangements. TCRdb retrieved this table from immuneACCESS and kept in-frame rearrangements only. Not all clones are present; in checked studies, unresolved V genes account for under half, and no reason is known for the remainder. D and trimming were read from the DNA, whereas the V and J calls and clone size are those reported in that table. Counted in this sample were 450,000 to 500,000 clones; approximately 83% of them appeared once. The ten largest clones capture about 3.2% of the sample.

Material: peripheral blood. The V and J segments used are TRBV30 and TRBJ2-7, with TRBD1 identical over 8 junction bases. This receptor was obtained from a human donor in a cohort sampled during active COVID-19. The bases are TGTGCCTGCCTTAGGGGCCCCAGGGGGCGCGCGTACGAGCAGTACTTC. This encodes CACLRGPRGRAYEQYF. Reference TRBV30 and TRBJ2-7 proteins supply the regions before and after the CDR3; the full variable domain is: SQTIHQWPATLVQPVGSPLSLECTVEGTSNPNLYWYRQAAGRGLQLLFYSVGIGQISSEVPQNLSASRPQDRQFILSSKKLLLSDSGFYLCACLRGPRGRAYEQYFGPGTRLTVT.